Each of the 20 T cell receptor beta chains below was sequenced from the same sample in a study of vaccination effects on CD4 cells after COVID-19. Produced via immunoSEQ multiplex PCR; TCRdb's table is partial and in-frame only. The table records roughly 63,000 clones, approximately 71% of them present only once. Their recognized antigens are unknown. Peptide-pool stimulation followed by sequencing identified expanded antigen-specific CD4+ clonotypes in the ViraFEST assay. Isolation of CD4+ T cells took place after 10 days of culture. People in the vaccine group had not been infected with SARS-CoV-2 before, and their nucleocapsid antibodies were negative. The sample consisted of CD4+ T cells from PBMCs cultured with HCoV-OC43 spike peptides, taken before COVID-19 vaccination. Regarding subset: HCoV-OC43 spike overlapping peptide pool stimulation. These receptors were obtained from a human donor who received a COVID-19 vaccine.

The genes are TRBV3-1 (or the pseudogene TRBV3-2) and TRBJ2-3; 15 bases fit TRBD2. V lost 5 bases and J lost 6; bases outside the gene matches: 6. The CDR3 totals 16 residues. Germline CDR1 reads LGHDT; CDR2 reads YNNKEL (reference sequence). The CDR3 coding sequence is TGTGCCAGCAGCGCAACCGGGACTAGCGGGGGGGATACGCAGTATTTT. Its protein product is CASSATGTSGGDTQYF.

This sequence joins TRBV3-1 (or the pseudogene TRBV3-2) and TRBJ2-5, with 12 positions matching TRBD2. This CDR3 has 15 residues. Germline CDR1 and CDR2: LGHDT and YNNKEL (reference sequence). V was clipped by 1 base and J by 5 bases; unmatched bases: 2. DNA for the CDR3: TGTGCCAGCAGCCAAGGACTAGCGGGGGATGAGACCCAGTACTTC. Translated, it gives CASSQGLAGDETQYF.

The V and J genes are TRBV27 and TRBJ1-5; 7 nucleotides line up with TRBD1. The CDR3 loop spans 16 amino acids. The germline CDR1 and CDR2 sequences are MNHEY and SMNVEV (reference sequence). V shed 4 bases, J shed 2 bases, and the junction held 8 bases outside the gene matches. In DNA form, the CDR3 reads TGTGCCAGCAGTTCGTTCTTTACAGGGGGCAATCAGCCCCAGCATTTT. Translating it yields CASSSFFTGGNQPQHF.

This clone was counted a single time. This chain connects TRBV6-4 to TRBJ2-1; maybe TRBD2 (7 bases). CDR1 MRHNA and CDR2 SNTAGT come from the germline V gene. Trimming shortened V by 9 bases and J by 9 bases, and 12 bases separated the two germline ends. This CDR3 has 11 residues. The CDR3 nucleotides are TGTGCCAGTAGGGAGGGGGGTGAGCAGTTCTTC. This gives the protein CASREGGEQFF.

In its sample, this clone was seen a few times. CDR3 loop: CASSLGLNNEQFF. The DNA for the CDR3 is TGTGCCAGCAGCTTAGGGCTGAACAATGAGCAGTTCTTC. This sequence joins TRBV7-2 and TRBJ2-1, with D uncertain. Trimming took 1 base from V and 5 from J, leaving 6 bases between them. This CDR3 spans 13 amino acids. Germline CDR1 is SGHTA and CDR2 is FQGNSA. Filled out from reference TRBV7-2 and TRBJ2-1, the complete variable domain reads GAGVSQSPSNKVTEKGKDVELRCDPISGHTALYWYRQSLGQGLEFLIYFQGNSAPDKSGLPSDRFSAERTGGSVSTLTIQRTQQEDSAVYLCASSLGLNNEQFFGPGTRLTVL.

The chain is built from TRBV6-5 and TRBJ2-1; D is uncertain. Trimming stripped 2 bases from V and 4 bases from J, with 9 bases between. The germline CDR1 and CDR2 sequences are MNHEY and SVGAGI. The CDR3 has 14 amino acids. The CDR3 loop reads CASSYTGGYNEQFF. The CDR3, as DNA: TGTGCCAGCAGTTACACGGGCGGTTACAATGAGCAGTTCTTC.

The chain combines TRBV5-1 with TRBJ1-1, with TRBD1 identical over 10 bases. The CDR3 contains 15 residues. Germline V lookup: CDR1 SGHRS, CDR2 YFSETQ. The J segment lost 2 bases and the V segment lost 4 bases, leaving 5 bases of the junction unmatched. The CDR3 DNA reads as TGCGCCAGCAGCCGTCGACAGGGGGCAAACACTGAAGCTTTCTTT. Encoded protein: CASSRRQGANTEAFF.

The CDR3 DNA sequence: TGCGCCAGCGAAAAGGCTAGCGGGGGGGCAGATACGCAGTATTTT. This translates into CASEKASGGADTQYF. This rearrangement joins TRBV5-1 to TRBJ2-3, with 12 bases fitting TRBD2. The CDR3 spans 15 residues. The junction had 7 bases not matched to a gene; V was cut back by 7 bases and J by 4 bases. The germline gives CDR1 SGHRS, CDR2 YFSETQ.

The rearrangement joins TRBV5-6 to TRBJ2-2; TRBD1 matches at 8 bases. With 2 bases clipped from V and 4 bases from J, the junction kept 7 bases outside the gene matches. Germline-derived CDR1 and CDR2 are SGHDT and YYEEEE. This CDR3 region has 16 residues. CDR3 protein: CASSLDQGARTGELFF. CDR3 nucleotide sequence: TGTGCCAGCAGCTTAGACCAGGGGGCGCGCACCGGGGAGCTGTTTTTT.

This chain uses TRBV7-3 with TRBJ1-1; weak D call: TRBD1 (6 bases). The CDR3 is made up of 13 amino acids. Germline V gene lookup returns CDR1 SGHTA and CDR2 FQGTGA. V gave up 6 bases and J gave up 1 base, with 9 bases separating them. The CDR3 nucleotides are TGTGCCAGCAGTTCGGACAGGAACACTGAAGCTTTCTTT. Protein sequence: CASSSDRNTEAFF.

As DNA, the CDR3 is TGTGCCAGCAGTCATAGCGGGGGGGCTACGGGGGCCAACGTCCTGACTTTC. Translated: CASSHSGGATGANVLTF. V and J are TRBV6-2 or TRBV6-3 and TRBJ2-6, with TRBD2 identical over 11 bases. Germline values: CDR1 MNHEY, CDR2 SVGEGT. This CDR3 region has 17 residues. V shed 5 bases, J shed 4 bases, and the junction held 7 bases outside the gene matches.

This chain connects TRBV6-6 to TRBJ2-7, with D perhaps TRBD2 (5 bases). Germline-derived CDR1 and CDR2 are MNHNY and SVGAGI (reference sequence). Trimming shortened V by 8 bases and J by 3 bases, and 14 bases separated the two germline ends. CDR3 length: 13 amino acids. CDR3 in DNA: TGTGCCAGCTGCCGAGCGGATAGCTACGAGCAGTACGTC. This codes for CASCRADSYEQYV.

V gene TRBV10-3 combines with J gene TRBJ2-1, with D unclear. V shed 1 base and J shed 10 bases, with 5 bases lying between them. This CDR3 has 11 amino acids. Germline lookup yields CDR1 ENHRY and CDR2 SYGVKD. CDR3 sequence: CAISEYREQFF. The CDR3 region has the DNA TGTGCCATCAGTGAGTACCGGGAGCAGTTCTTC.

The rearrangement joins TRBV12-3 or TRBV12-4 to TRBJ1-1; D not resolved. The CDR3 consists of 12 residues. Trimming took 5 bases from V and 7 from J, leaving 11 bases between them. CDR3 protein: CASSPRTFEAFF. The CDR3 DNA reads TGTGCCAGCAGTCCCAGGACCTTTGAAGCTTTCTTT.

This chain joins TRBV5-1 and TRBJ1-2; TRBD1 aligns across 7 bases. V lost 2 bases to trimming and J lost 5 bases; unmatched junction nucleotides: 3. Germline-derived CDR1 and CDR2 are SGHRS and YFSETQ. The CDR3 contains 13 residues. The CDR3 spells CASSFGTVYGYTF. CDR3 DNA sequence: TGCGCCAGCAGCTTCGGGACAGTTTATGGCTACACCTTC.

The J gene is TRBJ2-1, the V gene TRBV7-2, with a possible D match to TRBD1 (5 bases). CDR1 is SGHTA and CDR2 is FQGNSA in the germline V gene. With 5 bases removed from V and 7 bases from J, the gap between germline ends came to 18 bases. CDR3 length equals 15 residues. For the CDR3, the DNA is TGTGCCAGCAGCCCACGTGGTGGGGCCGGGAATGAGCAGTTCTTC. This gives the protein CASSPRGGAGNEQFF.

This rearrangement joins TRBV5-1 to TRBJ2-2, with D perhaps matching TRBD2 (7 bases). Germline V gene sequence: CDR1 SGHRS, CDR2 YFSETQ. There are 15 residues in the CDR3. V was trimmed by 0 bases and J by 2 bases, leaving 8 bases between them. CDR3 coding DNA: TGCGCCAGCAGCTTGGGCGGGGGCAACACCGGGGAGCTGTTTTTT. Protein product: CASSLGGGNTGELFF.

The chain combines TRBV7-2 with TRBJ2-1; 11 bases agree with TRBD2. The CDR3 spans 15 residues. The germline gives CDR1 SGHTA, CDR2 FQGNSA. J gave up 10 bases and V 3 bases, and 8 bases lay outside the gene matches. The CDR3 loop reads CASSLPTSGGGEQFF. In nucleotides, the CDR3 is TGTGCCAGCAGCTTGCCAACTAGCGGGGGTGGGGAGCAGTTCTTC.

Here the CDR3 reads CSVVIFVGIEQFF. The DNA for the CDR3 is TGCAGCGTTGTTATTTTTGTTGGCATTGAGCAGTTCTTC. The rearrangement links TRBV29-1 to TRBJ2-1; no clear D gene. From germline, CDR1 is SQVTM and CDR2 ANQGSEA. This CDR3 has 13 residues. Trimming removed 4 bases at V and 9 bases at J, with 16 bases between.

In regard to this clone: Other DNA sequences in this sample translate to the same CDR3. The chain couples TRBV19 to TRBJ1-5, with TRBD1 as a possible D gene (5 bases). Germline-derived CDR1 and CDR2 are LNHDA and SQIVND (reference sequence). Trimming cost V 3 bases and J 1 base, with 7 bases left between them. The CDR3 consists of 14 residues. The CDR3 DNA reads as TGTGCCAGTAGTATTAGGGACAGCAATCAGCCCCAGCATTTT. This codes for CASSIRDSNQPQHF.